These T cell receptor beta chains were read from a single sample in a study of T cells in Graves' hyperthyroidism and ophthalmopathy. TCRdb redid the calling of the multiplex PCR reads with MiXCR, one entry per CDR3 protein. The sample records around 350,000 distinct CDR3 sequences, roughly 15% being singletons. The sequenced sample consisted of blood. The receptors originated from a woman in her twenties or thirties with Graves' ophthalmopathy. Both conserved end residues are part of each CDR3. The D gene is left open where the match is weak. Rows may omit the clone size; those that give it use once, few, many or a size class.

D gene	V gene	clone size	J gene	CDR3 length	CDR3 protein	CDR3 DNA
TRBD2	TRBV7-9	NA	TRBJ2-5	13	CASSPSGKETQYF	TGTGCCAGCAGCCCTAGCGGAAAAGAGACCCAGTACTTC
NA	TRBV9	many	TRBJ1-2	14	CASSVVRSGGGYTF	TGTGCCAGCAGCGTAGTTCGGTCGGGAGGTGGCTACACCTTC
TRBD1	TRBV6-1	few	TRBJ2-3	17	CASSPALRQGGTDTQYF	TGTGCCAGCAGTCCCGCCCTTAGACAGGGGGGAACAGATACGCAGTATTTT
TRBD1	TRBV11-2	many	TRBJ1-5	14	CASSPQGAGQPQHF	TGTGCCAGCAGCCCACAGGGGGCTGGCCAGCCCCAGCATTTT
TRBD1	TRBV5-1	many	TRBJ1-2	15	CASSLDRVGGYGYTF	TGCGCCAGCAGCCTGGACAGGGTCGGTGGCTATGGCTACACCTTC
NA	TRBV3-1	many	TRBJ2-5	14	CASSPAQVQETQYF	TGTGCCAGCAGCCCCGCACAAGTACAAGAGACCCAGTACTTC
TRBD1	TRBV28	NA	TRBJ2-7	16	CASSFQLWDRTYEQYF	TGTGCCAGCAGTTTCCAATTGTGGGACAGGACCTACGAGCAGTACTTC
NA	TRBV24-1	many	TRBJ2-7	16	CATSDSPRDKTYEQYF	TGTGCCACCAGTGACTCGCCCCGGGACAAAACCTACGAGCAGTACTTC
NA	TRBV11-2	many	TRBJ1-3	13	CASSFLTGNTIYF	TGTGCCAGCAGCTTTCTAACTGGAAACACCATATATTTT
NA	TRBV12-3/TRBV12-4	many	TRBJ2-7	13	CASSGASHYEQYF	TGTGCCAGCAGTGGGGCCAGCCACTACGAGCAGTACTTC